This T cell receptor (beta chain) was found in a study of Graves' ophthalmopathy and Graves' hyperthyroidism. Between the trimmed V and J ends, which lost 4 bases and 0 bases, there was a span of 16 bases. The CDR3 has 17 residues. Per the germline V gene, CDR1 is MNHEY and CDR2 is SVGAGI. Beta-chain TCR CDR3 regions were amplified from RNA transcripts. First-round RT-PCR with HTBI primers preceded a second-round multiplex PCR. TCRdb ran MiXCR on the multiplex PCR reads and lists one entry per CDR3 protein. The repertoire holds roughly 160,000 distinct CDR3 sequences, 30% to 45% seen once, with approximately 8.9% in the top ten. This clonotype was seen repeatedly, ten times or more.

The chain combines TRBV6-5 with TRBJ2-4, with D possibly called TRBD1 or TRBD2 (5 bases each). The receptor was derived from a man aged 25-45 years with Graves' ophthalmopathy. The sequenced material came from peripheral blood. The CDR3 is CASSFGFGALAKNIQYF. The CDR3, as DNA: TGTGCCAGCAGTTTTGGTTTCGGGGCCCTAGCCAAAAACATTCAGTACTTC.